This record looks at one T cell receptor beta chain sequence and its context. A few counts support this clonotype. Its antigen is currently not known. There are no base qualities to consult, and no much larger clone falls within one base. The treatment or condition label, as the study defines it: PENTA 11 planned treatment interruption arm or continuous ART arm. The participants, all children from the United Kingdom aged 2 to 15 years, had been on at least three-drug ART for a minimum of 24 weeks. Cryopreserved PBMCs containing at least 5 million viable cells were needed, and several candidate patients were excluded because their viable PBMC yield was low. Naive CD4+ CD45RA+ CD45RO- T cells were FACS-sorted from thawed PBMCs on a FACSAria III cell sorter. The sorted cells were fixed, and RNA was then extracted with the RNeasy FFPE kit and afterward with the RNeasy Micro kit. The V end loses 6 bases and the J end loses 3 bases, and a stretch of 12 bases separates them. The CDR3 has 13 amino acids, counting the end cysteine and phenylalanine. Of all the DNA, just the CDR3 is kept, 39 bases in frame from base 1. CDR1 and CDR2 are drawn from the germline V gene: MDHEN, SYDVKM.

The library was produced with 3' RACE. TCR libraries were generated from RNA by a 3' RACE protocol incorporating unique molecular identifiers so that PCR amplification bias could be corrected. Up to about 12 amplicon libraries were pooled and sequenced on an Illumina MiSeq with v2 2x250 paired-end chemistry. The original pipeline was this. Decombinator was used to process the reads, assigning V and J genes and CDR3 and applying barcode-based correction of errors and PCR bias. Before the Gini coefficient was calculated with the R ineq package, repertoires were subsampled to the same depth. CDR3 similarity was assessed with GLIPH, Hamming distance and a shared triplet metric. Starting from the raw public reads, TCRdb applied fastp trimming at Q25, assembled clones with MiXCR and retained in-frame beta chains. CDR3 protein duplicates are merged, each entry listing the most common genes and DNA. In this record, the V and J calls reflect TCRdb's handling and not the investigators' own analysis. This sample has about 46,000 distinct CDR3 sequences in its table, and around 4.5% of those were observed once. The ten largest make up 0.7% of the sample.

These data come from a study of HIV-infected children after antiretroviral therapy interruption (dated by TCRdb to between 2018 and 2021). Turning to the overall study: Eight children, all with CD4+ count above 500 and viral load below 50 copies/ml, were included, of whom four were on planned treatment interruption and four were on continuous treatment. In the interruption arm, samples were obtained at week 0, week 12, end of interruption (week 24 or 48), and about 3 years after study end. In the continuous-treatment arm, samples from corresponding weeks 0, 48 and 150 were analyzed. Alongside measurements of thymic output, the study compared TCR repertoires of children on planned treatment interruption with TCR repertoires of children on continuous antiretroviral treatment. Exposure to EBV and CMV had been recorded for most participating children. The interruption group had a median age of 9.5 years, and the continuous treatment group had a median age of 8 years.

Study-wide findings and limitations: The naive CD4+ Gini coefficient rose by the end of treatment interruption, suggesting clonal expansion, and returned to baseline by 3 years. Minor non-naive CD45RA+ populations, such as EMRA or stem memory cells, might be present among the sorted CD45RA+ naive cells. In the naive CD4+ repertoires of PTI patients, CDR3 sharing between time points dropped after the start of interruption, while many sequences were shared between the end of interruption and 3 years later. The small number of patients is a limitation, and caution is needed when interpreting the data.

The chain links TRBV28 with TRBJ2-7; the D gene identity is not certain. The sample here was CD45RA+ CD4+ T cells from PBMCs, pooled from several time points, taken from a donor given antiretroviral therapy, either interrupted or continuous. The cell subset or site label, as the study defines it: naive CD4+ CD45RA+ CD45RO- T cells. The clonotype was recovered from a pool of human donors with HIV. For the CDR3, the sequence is CASSSLALYEQYF. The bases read TGTGCCAGCAGCTCGTTAGCACTCTACGAGCAGTACTTC. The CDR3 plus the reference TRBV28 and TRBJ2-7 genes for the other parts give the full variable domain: DVKVTQSSRYLVKRTGEKVFLECVQDMDHENMFWYRQDPGLGLRLIYFSYDVKMKEKGDIPEGYSVSREKKERFSLILESASTNQTSMYLCASSSLALYEQYFGPGTRLTVT.